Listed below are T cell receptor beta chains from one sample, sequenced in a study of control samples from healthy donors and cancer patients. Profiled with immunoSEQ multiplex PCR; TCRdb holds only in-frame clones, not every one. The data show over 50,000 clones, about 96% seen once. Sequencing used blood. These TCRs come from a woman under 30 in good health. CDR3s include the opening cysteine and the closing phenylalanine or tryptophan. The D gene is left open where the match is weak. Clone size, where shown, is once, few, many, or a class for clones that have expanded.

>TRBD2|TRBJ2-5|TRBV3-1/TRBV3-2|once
TGTGCCAGCAGCCCGGGACTAGCGGGGCTAGAGACCCAGTACTTC
CASSPGLAGLETQYF
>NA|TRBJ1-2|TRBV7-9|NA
TGTGCCAGCAGCTCCGGGACGATTAATGGCTACACCTTC
CASSSGTINGYTF
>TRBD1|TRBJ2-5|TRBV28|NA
TGTGCCAGCAGTGCCCGGGACAGGGGGCGAGAGACCCAGTACTTC
CASSARDRGRETQYF
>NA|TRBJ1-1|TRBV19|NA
TGTGCCAGTAGTTCCCCAGGGCAGGCTGAAGCTTTCTTT
CASSSPGQAEAFF
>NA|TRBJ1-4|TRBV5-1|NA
TGCGCCAGCAGCTTGCAAACGGGGTCCGCGGCTAATGAAAAACTGTTTTTT
CASSLQTGSAANEKLFF
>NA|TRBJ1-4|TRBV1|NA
TGCACCAGCAGCCAAGGGACAGCAAATGAAAAACTGTTTTTT
CTSSQGTANEKLFF
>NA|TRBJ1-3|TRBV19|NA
TGTGCCACCTCCGGAAGGGATCGTACTGGAAACACCATATATTTT
CATSGRDRTGNTIYF
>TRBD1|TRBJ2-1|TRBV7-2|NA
TGTGCCAGCAGCTTAGGGGGGACAGCCCCCTACAATGAGCAGTTCTTC
CASSLGGTAPYNEQFF
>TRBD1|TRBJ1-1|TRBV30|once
TGTGCCTGGCTACCAGGGGGGACTGAAGCTTTCTTT
CAWLPGGTEAFF
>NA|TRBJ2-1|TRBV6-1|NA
TGTGCCAGCAGTGGCTCTGGAAGGGGCAAGGGAGGTTACAATGAGCAGTTCTTC
CASSGSGRGKGGYNEQFF
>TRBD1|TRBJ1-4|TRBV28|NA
TGTGCCAGCAGTCCCACGGGACAGGGCGTTACCGAAAAACTGTTTTTT
CASSPTGQGVTEKLFF
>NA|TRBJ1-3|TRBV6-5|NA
TGTGCCAGCAGTTACTCGGGGCGCTCTGGAAACACCATATATTTT
CASSYSGRSGNTIYF
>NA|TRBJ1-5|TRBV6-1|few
TGTGCCAGCAGTGAAGGACAGGAGAATCAGCCCCAGCATTTT
CASSEGQENQPQHF
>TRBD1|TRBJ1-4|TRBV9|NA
TGTGCCAGCAGCGAGACAGGGGGAGGCGCGACTAATGAAAAACTGTTTTTT
CASSETGGGATNEKLFF
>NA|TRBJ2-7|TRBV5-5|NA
TGTGCCAGCAGCTCGGGGAGCAGCGCCTACGAGCAGTACTTC
CASSSGSSAYEQYF
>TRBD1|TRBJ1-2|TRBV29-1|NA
TGCAGCACTCGACAGGGGGGTGGCTACACCTTC
CSTRQGGGYTF
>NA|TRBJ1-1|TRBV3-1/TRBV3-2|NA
TGTGCCAGCAGCCAAGAGGGCTTCACTGAAGCTTTCTTT
CASSQEGFTEAFF